These 5 T cell receptor beta chains were sequenced from one sample in a study of regulatory T cells in long-lasting Graves disease. The time point: newly diagnosed GD, antithyroid drugs for less than 3 months. The TCR library was made from RNA extracted from PBMCs. Relying on iRepertoire HTBI primers and Arm-PCR of CDR3 regions, the team built TCR beta libraries. From the multiplex PCR reads, TCRdb called clonotypes with MiXCR, one entry per CDR3 protein. The data contain some 600,000 distinct CDR3 sequences, 16% of them seen just once; the ten biggest clones take up about 11%. Separately, the same data were catalogued under a study of T cells in Graves' hyperthyroidism and ophthalmopathy.

The sequencing here drew on peripheral blood mononuclear cells (PBMCs), taken at new diagnosis, from a patient treated with antithyroid drugs. Receptor source: a man younger than 30 with Graves disease.

This chain joins TRBV5-6 and TRBJ2-4, with D unclear. This CDR3 is built from 15 residues. In germline, CDR1 is SGHDT, CDR2 YYEEEE. Trimming stripped 0 bases from V and 5 bases from J, with 12 bases between. CDR3 bases: TGTGCCAGCAGCTTGGTCGGCGGACGGGAAAACATTCAGTACTTC. Translation: CASSLVGGRENIQYF.

This clonotype was seen at least ten times. V and J are TRBV7-9 and TRBJ1-1; TRBD1 might be the D (6 bases). Trimming stripped 5 bases from V and 1 base from J, with 14 bases between. From germline, CDR1 is SEHNR and CDR2 FQNEAQ (reference sequence). The CDR3 runs to 15 residues. The CDR3 loop is CASSPKGEGNTEAFF. In nucleotides, the CDR3 is TGTGCCAGCAGCCCTAAGGGGGAGGGGAACACTGAAGCTTTCTTT. Combining the CDR3 with reference TRBV7-9 and TRBJ1-1 gives the whole variable domain DTGVSQNPRHKITKRGQNVTFRCDPISEHNRLYWYRQTLGQGPEFLTYFQNEAQLEKSRLLSDRFSAERPKGSFSTLEIQRTEQGDSAMYLCASSPKGEGNTEAFFGQGTRLTVV.

The V gene is TRBV5-4, the J gene TRBJ2-7, with TRBD2 as a possible D gene (6 bases). Germline V CDR1 and CDR2: SGHNT, YYREEE (reference sequence). The V end lost 4 bases, the J end lost 3 bases, and 17 bases lay between the germline ends. This CDR3 spans 15 amino acids. CDR3 loop: CASSTGTPGGYEQYF. CDR3 DNA sequence: TGTGCCAGCAGCACCGGGACTCCTGGGGGCTACGAGCAGTACTTC. Full variable domain (missing parts from reference TRBV5-4 and TRBJ2-7): ETGVTQSPTHLIKTRGQQVTLRCSSQSGHNTVSWYQQALGQGPQFIFQYYREEENGRGNFPPRFSGLQFPNYSSELNVNALELDDSALYLCASSTGTPGGYEQYFGPGTRLTVT.

The chain uses TRBV6-5 and TRBJ1-6; D remains ambiguous. The CDR3 consists of 14 residues. Germline lookup yields CDR1 MNHEY and CDR2 SVGAGI. V was shortened by 4 bases and J by 7 bases, with 11 bases between the two germline ends. The CDR3 DNA follows: TGTGCCAGCAGTTTGGAGGCGAGGAATTCACCCCTCCACTTT. This encodes CASSLEARNSPLHF.

There are many counts of this clonotype. The rearrangement uses TRBV27 and TRBJ2-1; D gene unclear. This CDR3 has 13 residues. Trimming shortened V by 1 base and J by 14 bases, and 15 bases separated the two germline ends. CDR1 and CDR2 from the germline V gene are MNHEY and SMNVEV (reference sequence). CDR3 in DNA: TGTGCCAGCAGTTTATACACGATGACCTCTGAGTTCTTC. Amino acids: CASSLYTMTSEFF.